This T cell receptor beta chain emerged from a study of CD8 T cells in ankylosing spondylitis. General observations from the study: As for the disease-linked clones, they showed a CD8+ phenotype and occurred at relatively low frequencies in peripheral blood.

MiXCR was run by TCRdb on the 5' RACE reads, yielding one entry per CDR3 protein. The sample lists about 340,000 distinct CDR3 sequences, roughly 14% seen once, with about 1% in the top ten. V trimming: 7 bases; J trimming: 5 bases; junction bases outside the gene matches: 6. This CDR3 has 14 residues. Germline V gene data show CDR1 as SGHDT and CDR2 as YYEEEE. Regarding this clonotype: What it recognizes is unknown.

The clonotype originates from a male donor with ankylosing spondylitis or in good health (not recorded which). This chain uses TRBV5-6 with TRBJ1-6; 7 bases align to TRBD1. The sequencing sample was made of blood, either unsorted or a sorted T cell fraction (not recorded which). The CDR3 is CASGRQGDNSPLHF. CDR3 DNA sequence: TGTGCCAGCGGGAGACAGGGTGATAATTCACCCCTCCACTTT.